This T cell receptor beta chain was recorded in a study of shared clonotypes between healthy human individuals. Whole-study context: For every donor, three CD4 naive, three CD4 memory, two CD8 naive and one CD8 memory plates were used.

The CDR3 runs 16 residues. The junction had 7 bases not matched to a gene; V was cut back by 4 bases and J by 5 bases. CDR1 MNHNS and CDR2 SASEGT come from the germline V gene. This table comes from immunoSEQ multiplex PCR, and its TCRdb copy is limited to in-frame clones, with some not included. In the table there are roughly 1.5 million clones, around 98% of which are singletons. This chain links TRBV6-1 with TRBJ2-3; 12 bases fit TRBD2. The sequence was collected from a man aged 25-45 years in good health. What was sequenced was naive CD4+ T cells sorted from blood. As for subset: CD45RA+ positively selected. The CDR3 DNA reads TGTGCCAGCAGTGCCAGACTAGCGGGAGCTGGAGATACGCAGTATTTT. Its translation is CASSARLAGAGDTQYF.